The entry below gives a single TCR beta chain sequence along with its context. It lacks a known antigen. No clone much larger than this one lies a single base away; base qualities are absent. In light of the paper, this sample's time point label describes: after neoadjuvant nivolumab, at surgical resection. Patients were newly diagnosed with stage II-IVA oral cavity squamous cell carcinoma and had received no prior systemic or radiation treatment. The cohort consisted of patients with HPV-negative, locally advanced oral cavity squamous cell carcinoma. Samples were obtained from a longitudinal correlative study of a single-arm phase II trial of neoadjuvant nivolumab in oral cavity squamous cell carcinoma. Genomic DNA-based TCRbeta sequencing was performed on subject-matched pre- and post-treatment PBMCs and tumors from three responders and three non-responders. For tumor tissue, genomic DNA extraction relied on the Maxwell RSC DNA from Tissue kit.

Tumor libraries used mostly 4 to 6 ug of input genomic DNA for survey sequencing, with two replicates per sample. Following the manufacturer's instructions, the team built TCRbeta libraries using the immunoSEQ hsTCRbeta kit. An Illumina NovaSeq 6000 S4 flow cell was used to sequence the final libraries, which had first been combined to 3 nM. In the authors' own workflow: The immunoSEQ Analyzer handled quality control and preprocessing of the raw data. The analysis was limited to productive rearrangements, and each clonotype was defined by a unique CDR3 amino acid sequence. Repertoire clonality was estimated as the Gini-Simpson index, which was computed with the R package tcR. Gini indices were compared with Student's t test, and associations with tumor size change were assessed by Pearson correlation. TCRdb provides this immuneACCESS table in a form limited to in-frame rearrangements. Some clones are lacking; in checked studies, under half of them reflect an unresolved V gene, and why the rest are absent is not known. Clone size and V and J calls were adopted from that table, with D and trimming inferred from the DNA. The sample data list approximately 21,000 clones, and 35% to 50% of these were observed just once. Almost 40% of the sample rests with the top ten.

This sample is drawn from a study of neoadjuvant anti-PD-1 for oral cavity cancer (dated by TCRdb to about 2021). About the investigation overall: Before curative-intent surgical resection, most patients were given three to four biweekly doses of nivolumab at 3 mg/kg. The parent correlative cohort included over nine patients, with a 33% response rate. Patients without progression received a fourth nivolumab dose around day 43 and underwent definitive surgical resection on days 50-56. Under RECIST 1.1, patients with complete response, partial response or stable disease were classed as responders, and patients with progression were classed as non-responders. General conclusions and limits of the study: TCR analyses included only three patients per response group, and the authors called for larger cohorts for validation. A higher pretreatment blood Treg/Th17 ratio correlated with both higher pretreatment blood TCRbeta clonality and lower post-treatment tumor TCRbeta clonality. Larger post-treatment sizes of preexisting intratumoral clones correlated with greater tumor shrinkage, suggesting expansion of preexisting clones contributed to response.

The junction shows trimming of 3 bases on V and 7 bases on J, and the gene matches do not reach 11 bases of it. The CDR3 runs 17 residues from the cysteine to the phenylalanine. Only CDR3 DNA remains: 51 bases, in frame from the first base. For CDR1 and CDR2, the germline V gene lists KGHSH and LQKENI. Source: tumor tissue, taken after nivolumab (anti-PD-1) treatment. The origin of this receptor is a person aged 40 to 85 with oral cavity squamous cell carcinoma. The chain links TRBV18 with TRBJ2-1; 11 nucleotides in the junction match TRBD1. CDR3 sequence: CASSPRGWTGGWNEQFF. The bases are TGTGCCAGCTCACCCCGGGGCTGGACAGGGGGCTGGAATGAGCAGTTCTTC.